Listed below are T cell receptor beta chains from one sample, sequenced in a study of response to subunit inactivated influenza vaccine. One entry per CDR3 protein, called by TCRdb with MiXCR from the RT-PCR reads. The data show some 550,000 distinct CDR3 sequences, approximately 20% seen once. These records were also assigned to another study, of T cells expressing NK-cell markers.

This material consisted of CD4+ T cells sorted from PBMCs, taken about 11 days after vaccination. Every receptor here comes from a man between 45 and 60 years old who received an inactivated influenza vaccine. Both conserved end residues are part of each CDR3. D genes are given only for firm matches. Clone size appears in some rows only: once, few, many, or a class for an expanded clone.

cdr3_nt,cdr3_aa,d_call,j_call,v_call,clone_size
TGTGCCAGCTCACCTTATACCGGTCTGAACACTGAAGCTTTCTTT,CASSPYTGLNTEAFF,.,TRBJ1-1,TRBV18,few
TGTGCCAGCAGGCGATCGTACGACCGGAGCTCCTACGAGCAGTACTTC,CASRRSYDRSSYEQYF,.,TRBJ2-7,TRBV14,.
TGCGCCAGCAGCCAAGTGGGAAGCGGGGGTAACACAGCTACGCAGTATTTT,CASSQVGSGGNTATQYF,TRBD2,TRBJ2-3,TRBV4-3,.
TGTGCCAGCAGTCGGCAGGGAGGAATTCAAGAGACCCAGTACTTC,CASSRQGGIQETQYF,.,TRBJ2-5,TRBV2,.
TGCAGTGTATACCACTCCTACGAGCAGTACTTC,CSVYHSYEQYF,.,TRBJ2-7,TRBV20-1,.
TGTGCCAGCCGCTTACGCCGAAACACCATATATTTT,CASRLRRNTIYF,.,TRBJ1-3,TRBV12-3/TRBV12-4,.
TGTGCCACCAGCAGAGTATATAGGGGGGGTAATGAAAAACTGTTTTTT,CATSRVYRGGNEKLFF,.,TRBJ1-4,TRBV15,few
TGTGCCAGCAGTCGCACCGCCGGATCGAAATCGGGCTACACCTTC,CASSRTAGSKSGYTF,.,TRBJ1-2,TRBV12-3/TRBV12-4,.
TGTGCCAGCTCACCGGATTCGGACAGGAACCAGCCCCAGCATTTT,CASSPDSDRNQPQHF,TRBD1,TRBJ1-5,TRBV18,.
TGTGCCAGCAGCTTAGTGGCAGGAGCAAATGAAAAACTGTTTTTT,CASSLVAGANEKLFF,.,TRBJ1-4,TRBV7-9,.
TGTGCCAGCAGCCTCCGGGTAGCGGGAGGAAACTACAATGAGCAGTTCTTC,CASSLRVAGGNYNEQFF,TRBD2,TRBJ2-1,TRBV9,.
TGTGCCAGCAGAGGGGGGATAACAGATACGCAGTATTTT,CASRGGITDTQYF,.,TRBJ2-3,TRBV6-1,.
TGTGCCAGCAGGGAGGACATTGTGATACGTCAGTACTTC,CASREDIVIRQYF,.,TRBJ2-4,TRBV2,.
TGTGCCAGCAGTCTCCCTAGAATGGGACTAGCGGGAGGTCGCGAGACCCAGTACTTC,CASSLPRMGLAGGRETQYF,TRBD2,TRBJ2-5,TRBV28,.
TGCAGTGCGCGCCCCGGGACAGGGGAGAGCGAGCAGTACTTC,CSARPGTGESEQYF,TRBD1,TRBJ2-7,TRBV20-1,.
TGTGCCAGCAGTGAAGGGGGTGGTGAGCAGTTCTTC,CASSEGGGEQFF,.,TRBJ2-1,TRBV2,.
TGTGCCAGCAGCGCCTCAGGGGGCTACGAGCAGTACTTC,CASSASGGYEQYF,TRBD1,TRBJ2-7,TRBV7-3,many
TGTGCCAGCAGTCTACCGGCCGCGCCCTATGGCTACACCTTC,CASSLPAAPYGYTF,.,TRBJ1-2,TRBV6-5,.
TGCGCCAGCAGCTCCGGGACAGGGAGCTCCTACAATGAGCAGTTCTTC,CASSSGTGSSYNEQFF,TRBD1,TRBJ2-1,TRBV5-1,few
TGTGCCATCAGTGCCCCCGGGACTAGCGGCTACGAGCAGTACTTC,CAISAPGTSGYEQYF,TRBD2,TRBJ2-7,TRBV10-3,many
TGCAGTGCTTGGGACATTAGCTCCTACGAGCAGTACTTC,CSAWDISSYEQYF,.,TRBJ2-7,TRBV20-1,few
TGTGCCAGCAGTTTCATCGCTTTGGACACTGAAGCTTTCTTT,CASSFIALDTEAFF,.,TRBJ1-1,TRBV12-3/TRBV12-4,.
TGCAGTGGGACTAGGAGCACAGATACGCAGTATTTT,CSGTRSTDTQYF,TRBD2,TRBJ2-3,TRBV20-1,few
TGTGCCAGCGGACAGAATGATGGCTACACCTTC,CASGQNDGYTF,.,TRBJ1-2,TRBV11-2,.
TGTGCCAGCAGCTCTGGAATAGGGAGGGGATACGAGCAGTACTTC,CASSSGIGRGYEQYF,TRBD2,TRBJ2-7,TRBV12-3/TRBV12-4,.
TGCAGCGCCGACAGGGGCTACGAGCAGTACTTC,CSADRGYEQYF,TRBD1,TRBJ2-7,TRBV29-1,few
TGTGCCAGCTCACAGGCCCGATTTGACTCCTACAATGAGCAGTTCTTC,CASSQARFDSYNEQFF,.,TRBJ2-1,TRBV18,.
TGCGCCAGCAGCCGCACTAGCACCGGGAGCTACGAGCAGTACTTC,CASSRTSTGSYEQYF,.,TRBJ2-7,TRBV5-1,.
TGTGCCAGCAGTAATAGCGGGGGAGCACAAGAGACCCAGTACTTC,CASSNSGGAQETQYF,TRBD2,TRBJ2-5,TRBV12-3/TRBV12-4,few
TGCAGTGCTAGACTCCGTAGGGGGCCTCAGACCCAGTACTTC,CSARLRRGPQTQYF,TRBD1,TRBJ2-5,TRBV20-1,few
TGCGCCAGCAGCCGGGAAATACACAGATCTGGGGCCAACGTCCTGACTTTC,CASSREIHRSGANVLTF,.,TRBJ2-6,TRBV4-3,.
TGTGCCAGCAGCGTAGGGGTGGGGGGTACCGGGGAGCTGTTTTTT,CASSVGVGGTGELFF,.,TRBJ2-2,TRBV9,.
TGCAGTGCGATAGGCCTAGACAACTATGGCTACACCTTC,CSAIGLDNYGYTF,.,TRBJ1-2,TRBV20-1,few
TGCGCCAGCAGCCAAGGAAGGAGGGAGACCCAGTACTTC,CASSQGRRETQYF,.,TRBJ2-5,TRBV4-3,few
TGCAGCGTTGGATCCGGGACAGGGGCCTCCTACGAGCAGTACTTC,CSVGSGTGASYEQYF,TRBD1,TRBJ2-7,TRBV29-1,.
TGTGCCAGCAGCCACCGGGACAGGGGGCTTAAGCAGTACTTC,CASSHRDRGLKQYF,TRBD1,TRBJ2-7,TRBV11-1,.
TGTGCCAGCGAGACTGGGACCTATGCTCTCGAGCAGTACTTC,CASETGTYALEQYF,.,TRBJ2-7,TRBV2,.
TGCAGCGTTGAAAAACAGAAGATTTACAATGAGCAGTTCTTC,CSVEKQKIYNEQFF,.,TRBJ2-1,TRBV29-1,.
TGTGCCAGCAGTGAGATTGGCCACAAGAATGAAAAACTGTTTTTT,CASSEIGHKNEKLFF,.,TRBJ1-4,TRBV6-1,few
TGTGCCAGCAGCTTAGGGCCGGCTGGAGCGGGGGGAACCACAGATACGCAGTATTTT,CASSLGPAGAGGTTDTQYF,TRBD2,TRBJ2-3,TRBV7-2,few
TGTGCCAGCAGCCAAGATGCAGGGGGCGTCTATGGCTACACCTTC,CASSQDAGGVYGYTF,TRBD1,TRBJ1-2,TRBV14,.
TGTGCCAGCAGTTCGGGACTAGGATCTCACTACGAGCAGTACTTC,CASSSGLGSHYEQYF,TRBD2,TRBJ2-7,TRBV12-3/TRBV12-4,.
TGCAGTGCCACGACAATCCGGGGGTCTGAAGCTTTCTTT,CSATTIRGSEAFF,.,TRBJ1-1,TRBV20-1,few
TGTGCCAGCAGTCTGCTTCCGGGACAGGGAAATCAGCCCCAGCATTTT,CASSLLPGQGNQPQHF,TRBD1,TRBJ1-5,TRBV28,.
TGTGCCAGCCGACGGACTAGCGGGAGCAACTACGAGCAGTACTTC,CASRRTSGSNYEQYF,TRBD2,TRBJ2-7,TRBV3-1,few
TGTGCCAGCAGTCGCGTGGACAGACCACCGTACGAGCAGTACTTC,CASSRVDRPPYEQYF,.,TRBJ2-7,TRBV6-2/TRBV6-3,.
TGTGCCAGCAGCTTAGTCTTTAGGAGCCCGTTCACCGGGGAGCTGTTTTTT,CASSLVFRSPFTGELFF,.,TRBJ2-2,TRBV7-8,many
TGTGCCAGCAGCCCACGCTTCTTAGCGGGAGGGCGATCCGAGCAGTACTTC,CASSPRFLAGGRSEQYF,TRBD2,TRBJ2-7,TRBV3-1,few
TGTGCCAGCAGCTTTGACAGGGTCACAGATACGCAGTATTTT,CASSFDRVTDTQYF,TRBD1,TRBJ2-3,TRBV7-2,.
TGCGCCAGCAGCTTGGGATGGACAGGCATCTACGAGCAGTACTTC,CASSLGWTGIYEQYF,TRBD1,TRBJ2-7,TRBV5-1,.
TGCAGTGCTAGAGATAGGGGAAACAGAAGTTTGTCCACTGAAGCTTTCTTT,CSARDRGNRSLSTEAFF,.,TRBJ1-1,TRBV20-1,few
TGTGCCAGCAGCCAAGATAGTATCTTACTTCGCGGGAGTAGCCCACCGGGGACCCAGTACTTC,CASSQDSILLRGSSPPGTQYF,TRBD2,TRBJ2-5,TRBV3-1,few
TGTGCCAGTAGTAGAAATTCCGGGACAGGGACCTATAGCAATCAGCCCCAGCATTTT,CASSRNSGTGTYSNQPQHF,TRBD1,TRBJ1-5,TRBV19,.